This TCR beta chain was captured by sequencing in a study of blood T cell repertoires in COVID-19. The overall study: Nucleic acid was either cDNA or gDNA, and it came from T cells, B-cell-depleted T cells, or PBMCs.

How the authors handled the data: Scientists estimated how many nucleated cells there were by amplifying reference gene primers. This table comes from immunoSEQ multiplex PCR, and its TCRdb copy is limited to in-frame clones, with some not included. The V and J calls and clone size come from that table; D and trimming were worked out from the DNA. The data show approximately 400,000 clones, 80% to 90% seen once. Participants' reported clinical history set cohort assignment. Symptom resolution, clearance, or two negative PCRs marked the recovered donors of Cohort 3. The specimen was PBMCs or T cells enriched from blood (not recorded which). This sequence was found in a man in his thirties or forties who had recovered from COVID-19.

The CDR3 region has the DNA TGTGCCAGCAGTTCCGCCCTGGCAAACATTCAGTACTTC. Its protein is CASSSALANIQYF. V and J are TRBV28 and TRBJ2-4; D is unresolved. The germline V and J ends were trimmed by 4 bases and 6 bases, with 10 bases remaining between them. CDR1 and CDR2 from the germline V gene are MDHEN and SYDVKM. CDR3 length: 13 residues.